Below, 32 T cell receptor beta chains from the same sample are listed, as sequenced in a study of breast tumors, draining lymph nodes, adjacent tissues. From the multiplex PCR reads, TCRdb called clonotypes with MiXCR, one entry per CDR3 protein. The profile shows about 180,000 distinct CDR3 sequences, roughly 30% of them singletons. Breast cancer patients provided tissue from their axillary draining lymph nodes. The specimen sequenced was axillary lymph node tissue. These receptor sequences come from a female donor with breast cancer. Some clones in this sample may be carry-over from other donors' samples.

This clonotype has at least ten counts. The chain links TRBV13 to TRBJ1-4, with TRBD1 identical over 8 bases. The ends lost 1 base at V and 8 bases at J; junction bases unmatched: 9. The CDR3 has 16 residues. CDR1 PRHDT and CDR2 FYEKMQ come from the germline V gene (reference sequence). Written as DNA, the CDR3 is TGTGCCAGCAGCTTAGCGCCGACAGGGGCCGGAGAAAAACTGTTTTTT. Translating it yields CASSLAPTGAGEKLFF.

This clonotype was observed many times. The genes are TRBV19 and TRBJ2-7; 7 bases agree with TRBD2. The CDR3 spans 15 residues. Unmatched junction bases numbered 6, after V lost 1 base and J lost 3 bases. Germline values: CDR1 LNHDA, CDR2 SQIVND (reference sequence). The CDR3 DNA reads as TGTGCCAGTAGTATAGTACTAGCGCCGTTCTACGAGCAGTACTTC. Translated, it gives CASSIVLAPFYEQYF.

Details on this clonotype: Possible read error: a much larger clone is one base away. This sequence joins TRBV19 and TRBJ1-5; D unclear. Per the germline V gene, CDR1 is LNHDA and CDR2 is SQIVND (reference sequence). The V gene lost 8 bases and the J gene lost 3 bases, with 17 bases spanning the gap. This CDR3 has 15 amino acids. CDR3 amino acids: CASSRQAGFNQPQHF. CDR3 coding DNA: TGTGCCAGTTCTCGGCAAGCAGGATTCAATCAGCCCCAGCATTTT.

This clonotype was recorded many times. CDR3 residues: CASNLRGGRETQYF. The CDR3, as DNA: TGTGCCAGCAATCTGCGGGGGGGCCGTGAGACCCAGTACTTC. The chain carries TRBV9 and TRBJ2-5, with 9 bases fitting TRBD2. Germline V CDR1 and CDR2: SGDLS, YYNGEE. The CDR3 loop spans 14 amino acids. V lost 6 bases to trimming and J lost 5 bases; unmatched junction nucleotides: 8.

There are many counts of this clonotype. The rearrangement links TRBV12-3 or TRBV12-4 to TRBJ1-2; D is ambiguous. Trimming cost V 2 bases and J 5 bases, with 9 bases left between them. The CDR3 is 13 residues long. The DNA of the CDR3 is TGTGCCAGCAGTTTAACGGGGAGTTATGGCTACACCTTC. It translates to CASSLTGSYGYTF.

V is TRBV2 and J is TRBJ2-6; 13 bases fit TRBD2. CDR3 length: 18 residues. The V gene end was trimmed by 9 bases and the J gene end by 0 bases; junction bases not matched to a gene: 8. Germline assignment: CDR1 SNHLY and CDR2 FYNNEI. CDR3 DNA sequence: TGTGCCAGAACTAGCGGGGGGGGCAGCGCCTCTGGGGCCAACGTCCTGACTTTC. Translating gives CARTSGGGSASGANVLTF. Complete variable domain (other parts from reference TRBV2 and TRBJ2-6): EPEVTQTPSHQVTQMGQEVILRCVPISNHLYFYWYRQILGQKVEFLVSFYNNEISEKSEIFDDQFSVERPDGSNFTLKIRSTKLEDSAMYFCARTSGGGSASGANVLTFGAGSRLTVL.

This clonotype has a count of ten or more. The rearrangement uses TRBV5-1 and TRBJ2-7; no firm D call. V was pared by 0 bases and J by 0 bases, with 4 bases between. Germline V CDR1 and CDR2: SGHRS, YFSETQ. This CDR3 has 13 amino acids. CDR3 DNA: TGCGCCAGCAGCTTGGAGATCTCCTACGAGCAGTACTTC. Its translation is CASSLEISYEQYF.

CDR3 nucleotides: TGCGCCAGCAGTGAGGGACTAGCGGGAGTCTCGTACGAGCAGTACTTC. It codes for CASSEGLAGVSYEQYF. This chain connects TRBV10-2 to TRBJ2-7; 13 nucleotides agree with TRBD2. With V trimmed by 2 bases and J by 4 bases, 5 bases remained unmatched. CDR3 length equals 16 residues. The V gene's germline CDR1 is WSHSY and CDR2 SAAADI.

With respect to this clonotype: This may arise from a read error, as a much more abundant clone is one base away. The rearrangement joins TRBV7-9 to TRBJ2-1; 9 bases map to TRBD2. Per germline, CDR1 SEHNR and CDR2 FQNEAQ (reference sequence). This CDR3 region has 15 residues. In DNA form, the CDR3 reads TGTGCCAGCAGCTCCTCTAGCGGGACCTACAGTGAGCAGTCCTTC. Its protein is CASSSSSGTYSEQSF. The full variable domain, rest sourced from reference TRBV7-9 and TRBJ2-1, is DTGVSQNPRHKITKRGQNVTFRCDPISEHNRLYWYRQTLGQGPEFLTYFQNEAQLEKSRLLSDRFSAERPKGSFSTLEIQRTEQGDSAMYLCASSSSSGTYSEQSFGPGTRLTVL.

There are many counts of this clonotype. This chain connects TRBV12-3 or TRBV12-4 to TRBJ2-7, with 10 nucleotides matching TRBD1. The CDR3 consists of 16 residues. The junction had 10 bases not matched to a gene; V was cut back by 5 bases and J by 3 bases. In DNA form, the CDR3 reads TGTGCCAGCAGTCTCCGAAAGACAGGGGGCAACTACGAGCAGTACTTC. Translating gives CASSLRKTGGNYEQYF.

This clonotype occurred many times. This chain links TRBV19 with TRBJ1-2; D gene ambiguous. Germline V gene data show CDR1 as LNHDA and CDR2 as SQIVND (reference sequence). This CDR3 is 11 amino acids long. The CDR3 reads CAAGFRNGYTF. CDR3 DNA: TGTGCGGCGGGCTTTCGTAATGGCTACACCTTC.

About this clonotype: A read error may explain this, as a much larger clone is one base away. The genes are TRBV5-4 and TRBJ1-2, with 8 bases fitting TRBD1. Germline CDR1 is SGHNT and CDR2 is YYREEE (reference sequence). This CDR3 is built from 15 residues. V was pared by 2 bases and J by 6 bases, with 9 bases of the junction left unmatched. The DNA of the CDR3 is TGTGCCAGCAGCTTTGGACAGGGTGTAGGTCATGGCTACACCTTC. It encodes CASSFGQGVGHGYTF.

Details on this clonotype: The junction departs from germline at one end; a sequencing error may be responsible. The V and J genes are TRBV20-1 and TRBJ1-2; a weak D match, TRBD1 (5 bases). The length of the CDR3 is 12 residues. From germline, CDR1 is DFQATT and CDR2 SNEGSKA (reference sequence). This CDR3 reads CSAREGVYGSTF. The DNA for the CDR3 is TGCAGTGCTAGAGAAGGGGTCTATGGCTCCACCTTC.

Regarding this clonotype: A much larger clone differs by one base, so this may be a read error. The rearrangement uses TRBV20-1 and TRBJ2-1, with 10 bases aligning to TRBD2. The J segment lost 6 bases and the V segment lost 5 bases, leaving 7 bases of the junction unmatched. Germline values: CDR1 DFQATT, CDR2 SNEGSKA (reference sequence). The CDR3 covers 14 residues. As DNA, the CDR3 is TGCAGTGCTGAGAGCGGGGGGGCCTTCAATGAGCAGTTCTTC. Translation: CSAESGGAFNEQFF.

This clonotype was counted many times. The chain links TRBV4-1 to TRBJ2-3; D assignment may be TRBD1 or TRBD2 (5 bases each). Trimming took off 0 bases at V and 3 bases at J, with 7 bases between the two ends. The CDR3 consists of 14 residues. Germline CDR1 is MGHRA and CDR2 is YSYEKL. CDR3: CASSQDGTTDTQYF. The CDR3 region has the DNA TGCGCCAGCAGCCAAGATGGGACGACAGATACGCAGTATTTT.

A few counts support this clonotype. The chain carries TRBV9 and TRBJ1-1; TRBD1 is a possible D gene (6 bases). The CDR3 sequence is 15 residues long. Trimming shortened V by 3 bases and J by 1 base, and 13 bases separated the two germline ends. Per the germline V gene, CDR1 is SGDLS and CDR2 is YYNGEE. In DNA, the CDR3 is TGTGCCAGCAGCGCCTCAGGGGTGGGGAACACTGAAGCTTTCTTT. As protein: CASSASGVGNTEAFF.

This clonotype was seen repeatedly, ten times or more. The chain has TRBV7-2 and TRBJ1-2; D is undetermined. The V gene's germline CDR1 is SGHTA and CDR2 FQGNSA. CDR3 size: 12 residues. V was pared by 1 base and J by 4 bases, with 4 bases between. The CDR3 region is CASSLVGYGYTF. Here the CDR3 DNA reads TGTGCCAGCAGCTTAGTCGGCTATGGCTACACCTTC.

This sequence joins TRBV15 and TRBJ2-3; 8 bases are shared with TRBD2. Looked up from germline, CDR1 is LNHNV and CDR2 is YYDKDF (reference sequence). Losses at the gene ends were 6 bases for V and 2 bases for J; bases not matched to a gene: 1. The CDR3 totals 13 residues. CDR3 coding DNA: TGTGCCACCAGTAGCGGGAACACAGATACGCAGTATTTT. This translates into CATSSGNTDTQYF.

In its sample, this clonotype was seen many times. Here the CDR3 reads CASSYLLGSQESSGANVLTF. The CDR3 region has the DNA TGTGCCAGCAGTTACCTTCTGGGCTCTCAGGAAAGCTCTGGGGCCAACGTCCTGACTTTC. The rearrangement joins TRBV6-5 to TRBJ2-6; no firm D call. Germline V lookup: CDR1 MNHEY, CDR2 SVGAGI. This CDR3 has 20 amino acids. V was shortened by 2 bases and J by 0 bases, with 20 bases between the two germline ends.

This clonotype occurred many times. The chain recombines TRBV7-3 with TRBJ2-6; D possibly corresponds to TRBD1 (6 bases). This CDR3 is 15 amino acids long. Germline V lookup: CDR1 SGHTA, CDR2 FQGTGA. V lost 1 base and J 2 bases, leaving 6 bases between the germline ends. CDR3 amino acids: CASSLRQAGANVLTF. CDR3 nucleotide sequence: TGTGCCAGCAGCTTAAGACAGGCTGGGGCCAACGTCCTGACTTTC.

This chain links TRBV15 with TRBJ2-1, with 7 bases matching TRBD1. CDR3 length: 15 residues. Trimming cost V 3 bases and J 7 bases; bases outside gene matches: 9. The germline gives CDR1 LNHNV, CDR2 YYDKDF (reference sequence). The CDR3 sequence: CATSRETGLLNEQFF. CDR3 nucleotide sequence: TGTGCCACCAGCAGGGAGACAGGGCTCCTAAATGAGCAGTTCTTC.

This clonotype was seen repeatedly, ten times or more. The chain combines TRBV10-2 with TRBJ2-5; possible D gene TRBD1, 6 bases. The CDR3 has 13 residues. Germline CDR1 reads WSHSY; CDR2 reads SAAADI. V dropped 7 bases and J dropped 2 bases, with 11 bases sitting between them. The CDR3 loop reads CASTTGWQETQYF. The CDR3 DNA follows: TGCGCCAGCACCACAGGGTGGCAAGAGACCCAGTACTTC.

At least ten counts were recorded for this clonotype. V is TRBV18 and J is TRBJ2-3, with 8 bases lining up with TRBD1. The CDR3 covers 15 residues. V was clipped by 0 bases and J by 5 bases; unmatched bases: 4. CDR1 KGHSH and CDR2 LQKENI come from the germline V gene. This CDR3 reads CASSPPSGGRDTQYF. For the CDR3, the DNA is TGTGCCAGCTCACCACCTTCAGGGGGCAGAGATACGCAGTATTTT.

Notes on this clonotype: Being one base from a much bigger clone, this may be a read error. The rearrangement joins TRBV6-6 to TRBJ2-2; D gene unclear. Looked up from germline, CDR1 is MNHNY and CDR2 is SVGAGI (reference sequence). V was clipped by 2 bases and J by 2 bases, with 9 bases between them. This CDR3 region has 15 residues. The DNA for the CDR3 is TGTGCCAGCAGTTACCCCATCCCCAACACCGGGGAGCTGTTTTTT. Protein product: CASSYPIPNTGELFF.

This clonotype was seen ten or more times. The chain joins TRBV6-6 to TRBJ1-2; perhaps TRBD1 as D (6 bases). The CDR3 spans 13 residues. Germline-derived CDR1 and CDR2 are MNHNY and SVGAGI (reference sequence). V lost 5 bases and J 6 bases, leaving 13 bases between the germline ends. CDR3 nucleotide sequence: TGTGCCAGCAGTCACGGAGGGGGGGATGGCTACACCTTC. Translating gives CASSHGGGDGYTF.

Here the CDR3 reads CASSQEWGTGLNTGELFF. The CDR3 DNA reads TGTGCCAGCAGCCAAGAGTGGGGGACAGGGCTGAACACCGGGGAGCTGTTTTTT. The chain combines TRBV3-1 with TRBJ2-2; 9 positions match TRBD1. Germline CDR1 reads LGHDT; CDR2 reads YNNKEL (reference sequence). Trimming took 0 bases from V and 1 from J; bases not matched to a gene: 6. This CDR3 is 18 amino acids long.

The chain is built from TRBV4-1 and TRBJ2-3; D could derive from TRBD1 or TRBD2 (5 bases each). Trimming took off 4 bases at V and 11 bases at J, with 19 bases between the two ends. There are 14 residues in the CDR3. Per the germline V gene, CDR1 is MGHRA and CDR2 is YSYEKL. This chain's CDR3 is CASSLAGAGSEQYF. The CDR3 DNA sequence: TGCGCCAGCAGCCTAGCCGGGGCAGGGAGTGAGCAGTATTTT.

This clonotype was found many times. The V call is TRBV4-1, the J call TRBJ2-5, with a possible D match to TRBD1 (7 bases). Germline assignment: CDR1 MGHRA and CDR2 YSYEKL. V shed 1 base and J shed 6 bases, with 12 bases lying between them. The CDR3 runs to 14 residues. CDR3 region: CASSQVGGGKTQYF. DNA of the CDR3: TGCGCCAGCAGCCAAGTAGGAGGGGGCAAGACCCAGTACTTC.

Note on this clonotype: A junction end diverges from the germline sequence, so it may reflect a read error. V usage is TRBV15 and J usage is TRBJ1-6; D is unresolved. Germline CDR1 reads LNHNV; CDR2 reads YYDKDF (reference sequence). This CDR3 has 16 residues. The CDR3 sequence is CATCRDGLSYNSPLHF. The DNA of the CDR3 is TGTGCCACCTGCAGAGATGGACTGTCCTATAATTCGCCCCTCCACTTT. The full variable domain, with the rest looked up from reference TRBV15 and TRBJ1-6, is DAMVIQNPRYQVTQFGKPVTLSCSQTLNHNVMYWYQQKSSQAPKLLFHYYDKDFNNEADTPDNFQSRRPNTSFCFLDIRSPGLGDTAMYLCATCRDGLSYNSPLHFGNGTRLTVT.

Remarks on this clonotype: Just one base apart from a much larger clone, this may be a read error. The rearrangement joins TRBV6-2 or TRBV6-3 to TRBJ1-6, with 8 bases that match TRBD1. Germline CDR1 reads MNHEY; CDR2 reads SVGEGT. This CDR3 has 15 residues. In DNA form, the CDR3 reads TGTGCCAGCAGTCACTCTACAGGGGGTAATTCACCCCTCCACTTT. Translated, it gives CASSHSTGGNSPLHF.

This clonotype was counted ten times or more. The rearrangement uses TRBV29-1 and TRBJ2-3; no clear D gene. The CDR3 runs 15 residues. V was cut by 7 bases and J by 2 bases, with 19 bases left in between. Looked up from germline, CDR1 is SQVTM and CDR2 is ANQGSEA. The CDR3 is CSAQRSPGSTDTQYF. As DNA, the CDR3 is TGCAGCGCCCAAAGGTCCCCTGGGTCCACAGATACGCAGTATTTT.

The V and J genes are TRBV5-1 and TRBJ1-2; the D is unclear. V gave up 3 bases and J gave up 12 bases, with 21 bases separating them. Germline V gives CDR1 SGHRS, CDR2 YFSETQ. The CDR3 length is 14 residues. The DNA for the CDR3 is TGCGCCAGCAGCTCAGGCGGACTCCGCTCTGGAAACACCTTC. It encodes CASSSGGLRSGNTF.